The 26 T cell receptor beta chains presented below share a single source sample, sequenced in a study of beta chain features in type 1 diabetes. As every portion of the isolated RNA was reverse transcribed, the sequencing read expressed TCRB transcripts. TCRdb's copy holds only in-frame clones and misses some; the assay was immunoSEQ multiplex PCR. The sample lists 130,000 to 150,000 clones; 7% to 10% were seen once. Sequences were obtained from central memory CD4+ T cells from blood. These receptors were taken from a man aged 18 to 29 in good health.

The chain is built from TRBV2 and TRBJ2-1; 7 positions agree with TRBD2. The length of the CDR3 is 16 residues. V lost 3 bases, J lost 5 bases, and 10 bases stayed unmatched. CDR1 SNHLY and CDR2 FYNNEI come from the germline V gene. The CDR3 sequence: CASSDFRTRVNNEQFF. As DNA, the CDR3 is TGTGCCAGCAGTGACTTTAGGACTAGGGTTAACAATGAGCAGTTCTTC.

This clone was detected a few times. The chain recombines TRBV10-1 with TRBJ2-1; D possibly corresponds to TRBD1 (7 bases). The CDR3 has 13 amino acids. Germline V gene sequence: CDR1 WNHNN, CDR2 SYGVQD (reference sequence). V dropped 4 bases and J dropped 7 bases, with 11 bases sitting between them. CDR3 coding DNA: TGCGCCAGCAGTGTGACAGGGAGGAATGAGCAGTTCTTC. Residues: CASSVTGRNEQFF.

The genes are TRBV7-7 and TRBJ2-1, with D tentatively TRBD1 (6 bases). This CDR3 spans 13 amino acids. Germline V gene sequence: CDR1 SSHAT, CDR2 FNYEAQ (reference sequence). Trimming removed 2 bases from V and 5 bases from J, with 7 bases in between. The CDR3 region has the DNA TGTGCCAGCAGCTTATCAGGGGACAATGAGCAGTTCTTC. This gives the protein CASSLSGDNEQFF.

There are a few counts of this clone. The rearrangement joins TRBV14 to TRBJ2-1, with D tentatively TRBD1 (5 bases). The V end was cut by 1 base, the J end by 6 bases, with 16 bases between. The CDR3 is 16 amino acids. CDR1 is SGHDN, CDR2 FVKESK, per germline. CDR3 amino acids: CASSQASGAIFNEQFF. DNA of the CDR3: TGTGCCAGCAGCCAAGCAAGTGGGGCCATCTTCAATGAGCAGTTCTTC.

This clone was seen many times. The chain is built from TRBV29-1 and TRBJ1-5, with TRBD1 identical over 9 bases. This CDR3 region has 13 residues. Unmatched junction bases numbered 0, after V lost 6 bases and J lost 0 bases. CDR1 is SQVTM and CDR2 is ANQGSEA in the germline V gene. CDR3 amino acids: CSVGQGSNQPQHF. The CDR3 nucleotides are TGCAGCGTGGGACAGGGTAGCAATCAGCCCCAGCATTTT.

The sample holds a few counts of this clone. V and J are TRBV18 and TRBJ1-2; D is undetermined. Germline values: CDR1 KGHSH, CDR2 LQKENI. The CDR3 length is 14 residues. V shed 2 bases and J shed 4 bases, with 11 bases lying between them. The CDR3 sequence is CASSPDGMVYGYTF. DNA for the CDR3: TGTGCCAGCTCACCAGACGGGATGGTCTATGGCTACACCTTC.

This clone was detected only a few times. J is TRBJ2-1 and V is TRBV18; D remains unclear. This CDR3 has 15 amino acids. Germline CDR1 reads KGHSH; CDR2 reads LQKENI. Trimming cost V 7 bases and J 0 bases, with 13 bases left between them. The CDR3 region has the DNA TGTGCCAGCTTAACCGGTGCTCTCTCCTACAATGAGCAGTTCTTC. Its translation: CASLTGALSYNEQFF.

The V and J genes are TRBV7-9 and TRBJ1-2; D ambiguous. V was trimmed by 5 bases and J by 8 bases, leaving 15 bases between them. This CDR3 has 13 amino acids. From germline, CDR1 is SEHNR and CDR2 FQNEAQ (reference sequence). CDR3 in amino acids: CASSAFTDPGYTF. The CDR3 region has the DNA TGTGCCAGCAGCGCCTTCACAGACCCCGGCTACACCTTC.

This clone was picked up a small number of times. The chain joins TRBV13 to TRBJ2-5; 9 bases agree with TRBD1. This CDR3 spans 15 amino acids. Germline lookup yields CDR1 PRHDT and CDR2 FYEKMQ (reference sequence). V shed 6 bases and J 5 bases; nucleotides not matched to a gene: 10. The CDR3 DNA follows: TGTGCCAGCAGACCGTCCCGGGACAGGGACGAGACCCAGTACTTC. Its protein product is CASRPSRDRDETQYF.

This clone came up a few times. The CDR3 reads CASSLGSRTEAFF. DNA for the CDR3: TGTGCCAGCAGTCTCGGGTCGCGGACTGAAGCTTTCTTT. This chain connects TRBV6-6 to TRBJ1-1; D uncertain. Germline V gene sequence: CDR1 MNHNY, CDR2 SVGAGI (reference sequence). The CDR3 runs to 13 residues. V gave up 5 bases and J gave up 5 bases, with 12 bases separating them.

A few counts support this clone. V and J are TRBV7-2 and TRBJ2-3; a weak D match, TRBD2 (6 bases). Germline assignment: CDR1 SGHTA and CDR2 FQGNSA. The V end lost 0 bases, the J end lost 4 bases, and 8 bases lay between the germline ends. The CDR3 is 14 amino acids. CDR3 protein: CASSLALAADTQYF. The CDR3 nucleotides read TGTGCCAGCAGCTTAGCACTAGCAGCAGATACGCAGTATTTT.

This clone occurred a few times. The gene calls are TRBV29-1 and TRBJ2-1, with D maybe TRBD1 (6 bases). CDR1 is SQVTM, CDR2 ANQGSEA, per germline. V lost 7 bases, J lost 10 bases, and 14 bases lay in between. This CDR3 spans 11 amino acids. The CDR3 spells CSGGQNREQFF. In nucleotides, the CDR3 is TGCAGCGGCGGACAGAATCGCGAGCAGTTCTTC.

The CDR3 DNA is TGTGCCAGCAGCTCGTACAGCGGGGGGGCCAATGAGCAGTACTTC. This sequence encodes CASSSYSGGANEQYF. The chain has TRBV7-9 and TRBJ2-7, with 10 bases identical to TRBD2. Unmatched junction bases numbered 10, after V lost 4 bases and J lost 7 bases. The CDR3 is made up of 15 amino acids. The V gene's germline CDR1 is SEHNR and CDR2 FQNEAQ (reference sequence). The variable domain in full, with the rest retrieved from reference TRBV7-9 and TRBJ2-7, is DTGVSQNPRHKITKRGQNVTFRCDPISEHNRLYWYRQTLGQGPEFLTYFQNEAQLEKSRLLSDRFSAERPKGSFSTLEIQRTEQGDSAMYLCASSSYSGGANEQYFGPGTRLTVT.

Many counts were recorded for this clone. J is TRBJ2-5 and V is TRBV9; 7 bases agree with TRBD1. Germline CDR1 reads SGDLS; CDR2 reads YYNGEE. This CDR3 contains 14 residues. The ends lost 0 bases at V and 7 bases at J; junction bases unmatched: 6. In DNA, the CDR3 is TGTGCCAGCAGCGTAGAAGACAGGGTTGGGACCCAGTACTTC. It is translated as CASSVEDRVGTQYF.

This chain connects TRBV6-1 to TRBJ1-5; 7 bases fit TRBD1. This CDR3 has 12 amino acids. V lost 8 bases, J lost 5 bases, and 3 bases stayed unmatched. From germline, CDR1 is MNHNS and CDR2 SASEGT. The CDR3 sequence: CASWDRHQPQHF. The CDR3 DNA sequence: TGTGCCAGCTGGGACAGACATCAGCCCCAGCATTTT.

The rearrangement links TRBV7-2 to TRBJ1-2; D gene ambiguous. The CDR3 loop spans 14 amino acids. Germline V gives CDR1 SGHTA, CDR2 FQGNSA. Trimming removed 7 bases from V and 7 bases from J, with 19 bases in between. For the CDR3, the DNA is TGTGCCAGCATCGCGCAGAGGTGGGGAGGTGGCTACACCTTC. Its protein product is CASIAQRWGGGYTF.

V is TRBV5-1 and J is TRBJ2-1, with a possible D match to TRBD1 (6 bases). The CDR3 loop spans 15 amino acids. With 0 bases removed from V and 8 bases from J, the gap between germline ends came to 15 bases. Per the germline V gene, CDR1 is SGHRS and CDR2 is YFSETQ. In nucleotides, the CDR3 is TGCGCCAGCAGCTTGGCACAGGGTGCCCGGGATGAGCAGTTCTTC. Translated: CASSLAQGARDEQFF.

This clone was detected only a few times. The rearrangement uses TRBV5-1 and TRBJ1-5, with TRBD1 matching 8 bases. The length of the CDR3 is 14 residues. V was clipped by 8 bases and J by 3 bases; unmatched bases: 7. Germline V gene sequence: CDR1 SGHRS, CDR2 YFSETQ. This chain's CDR3 is CASAPTGDNQPQHF. In DNA form, the CDR3 reads TGCGCCAGTGCCCCGACAGGGGACAATCAGCCCCAGCATTTT.

The chain carries TRBV2 and TRBJ1-5; TRBD1 might be the D (6 bases). V dropped 2 bases and J dropped 6 bases, with 11 bases sitting between them. Germline values: CDR1 SNHLY, CDR2 FYNNEI. This CDR3 comprises 14 residues. The chain's CDR3 is CASSERQGSQPQHF. The DNA for the CDR3 is TGTGCCAGCAGTGAACGGCAGGGGAGTCAGCCCCAGCATTTT.

This chain joins TRBV10-1 and TRBJ2-4; TRBD2 might be the D (6 bases). Germline V gene data show CDR1 as WNHNN and CDR2 as SYGVQD (reference sequence). The CDR3 is 13 amino acids. Trimming left V 5 bases short and J 5 bases short, with 10 bases between. CDR3 sequence (DNA): TGCGCCAGCAGTCATAGCGGAGAAAACATTCAGTACTTC. Translated, it gives CASSHSGENIQYF.

This clone occurred a few times. The rearrangement uses TRBV7-2 and TRBJ2-1; D might be TRBD2 (6 bases). The CDR3 is 13 amino acids. V gave up 6 bases and J gave up 12 bases, with 18 bases separating them. Looked up from germline, CDR1 is SGHTA and CDR2 is FQGNSA. DNA of the CDR3: TGTGCCAGCAGTCGACGGAATTCGGAGGGGCAGTTCTTC. Its protein is CASSRRNSEGQFF.

V and J are TRBV7-9 and TRBJ2-3; TRBD2 matches at 7 bases. This CDR3 has 17 residues. V shed 1 base and J 0 bases; nucleotides not matched to a gene: 7. CDR1 is SEHNR and CDR2 is FQNEAQ in the germline V gene (reference sequence). The CDR3, as DNA: TGTGCCAGCAGCTTAGGGGCCGGGACTACTAGCACAGATACGCAGTATTTT. The encoded protein is CASSLGAGTTSTDTQYF.

The chain couples TRBV7-8 to TRBJ2-7; perhaps TRBD1 as D (5 bases). The ends were cut back, 8 bases at V and 4 bases at J, with 18 bases in the middle. Looked up from germline, CDR1 is SGHVS and CDR2 is FQNEAQ. This CDR3 has 14 amino acids. As DNA, the CDR3 is TGTGCCAGCGGGGCCTTGGGCACCCTATACGAGCAGTACTTC. It specifies CASGALGTLYEQYF.

J is TRBJ2-7 and V is TRBV5-8; TRBD1 agrees at 7 bases. J gave up 1 base and V 7 bases, and 8 bases lay outside the gene matches. Germline loops: CDR1 SGHTS, CDR2 YDEGEE. This CDR3 comprises 14 residues. The CDR3 is CASLRTGASYEQYF. CDR3 sequence (DNA): TGTGCCAGCCTACGGACAGGAGCTTCCTACGAGCAGTACTTC.

The chain links TRBV15 to TRBJ1-2; 11 positions agree with TRBD1. CDR1 is LNHNV, CDR2 YYDKDF, per germline (reference sequence). The CDR3 runs 18 residues. Trimming at V came to 8 bases and at J to 1 base, leaving 15 bases not matched to a gene. CDR3 DNA: TGTGCCACCGGAAATGCCGGGACAGGGGGGCCACATAACTATGGCTACACCTTC. Residues: CATGNAGTGGPHNYGYTF.

The rearrangement uses TRBV7-4 and TRBJ2-1; 7 nucleotides line up with TRBD1. The CDR3 has 16 amino acids. Germline loops: CDR1 SGHVT, CDR2 SQSDAQ. J gave up 8 bases and V 2 bases, and 12 bases lay outside the gene matches. Here the CDR3 reads CASSLLDGTTGHEQFF. The CDR3 DNA reads TGTGCCAGCAGCTTACTGGACGGAACGACAGGGCATGAGCAGTTCTTC.